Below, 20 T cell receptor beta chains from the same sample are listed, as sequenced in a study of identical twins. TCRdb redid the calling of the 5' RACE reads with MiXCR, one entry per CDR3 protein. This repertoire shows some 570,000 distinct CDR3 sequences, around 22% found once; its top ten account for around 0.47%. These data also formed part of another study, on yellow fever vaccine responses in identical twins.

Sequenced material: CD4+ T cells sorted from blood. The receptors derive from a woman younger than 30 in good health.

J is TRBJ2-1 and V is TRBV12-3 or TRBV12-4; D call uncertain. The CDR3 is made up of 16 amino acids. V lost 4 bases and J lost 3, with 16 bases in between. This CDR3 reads CASSSRGLAIYNEQFF. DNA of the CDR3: TGTGCCAGCAGTTCCCGAGGCTTGGCTATCTACAATGAGCAGTTCTTC.

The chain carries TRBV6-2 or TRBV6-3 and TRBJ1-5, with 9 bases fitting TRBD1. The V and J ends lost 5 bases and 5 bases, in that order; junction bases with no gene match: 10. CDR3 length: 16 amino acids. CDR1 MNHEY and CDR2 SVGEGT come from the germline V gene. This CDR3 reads CASSRRLDRGYQPQHF. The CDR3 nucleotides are TGTGCCAGCAGTCGCCGCCTGGACAGGGGTTATCAGCCCCAGCATTTT.

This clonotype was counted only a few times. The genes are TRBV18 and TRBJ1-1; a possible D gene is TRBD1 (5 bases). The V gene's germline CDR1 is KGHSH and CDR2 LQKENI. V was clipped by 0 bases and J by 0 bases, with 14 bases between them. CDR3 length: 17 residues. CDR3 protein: CASSPPEAGSMNTEAFF. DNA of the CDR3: TGTGCCAGCTCACCACCCGAGGCAGGGTCTATGAACACTGAAGCTTTCTTT.

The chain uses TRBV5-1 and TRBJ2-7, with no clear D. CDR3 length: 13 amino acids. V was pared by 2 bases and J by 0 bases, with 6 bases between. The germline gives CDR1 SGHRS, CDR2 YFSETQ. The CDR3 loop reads CASSFPNSYEQYF. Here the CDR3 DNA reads TGCGCCAGCAGCTTCCCCAACTCCTACGAGCAGTACTTC.

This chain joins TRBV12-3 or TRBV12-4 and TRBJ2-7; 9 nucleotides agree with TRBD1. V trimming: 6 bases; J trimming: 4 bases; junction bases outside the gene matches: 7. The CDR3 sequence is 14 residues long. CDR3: CASSWGTGSYEQYF. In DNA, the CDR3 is TGTGCCAGCAGCTGGGGGACAGGGTCTTACGAGCAGTACTTC.

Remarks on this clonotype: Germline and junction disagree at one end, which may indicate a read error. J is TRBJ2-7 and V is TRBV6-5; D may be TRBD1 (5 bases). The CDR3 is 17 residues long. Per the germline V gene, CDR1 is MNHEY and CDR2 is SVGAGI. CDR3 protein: CASSYQIHPTASDEQYF. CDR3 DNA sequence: TGTGCCAGCAGTTACCAGATTCATCCGACAGCCTCCGACGAGCAGTACTTC.

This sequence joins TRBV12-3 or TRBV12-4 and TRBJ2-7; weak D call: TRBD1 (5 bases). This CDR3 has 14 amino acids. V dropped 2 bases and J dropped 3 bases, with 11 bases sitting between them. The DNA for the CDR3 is TGTGCCAGCAGTTTAATCCAGGGCTACTACGAGCAGTACTTC. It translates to CASSLIQGYYEQYF.

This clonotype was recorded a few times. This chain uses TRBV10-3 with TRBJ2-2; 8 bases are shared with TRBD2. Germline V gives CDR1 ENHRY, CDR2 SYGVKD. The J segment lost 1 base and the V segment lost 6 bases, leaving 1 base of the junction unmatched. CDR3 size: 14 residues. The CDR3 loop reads CAIRGLVNTGELFF. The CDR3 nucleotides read TGTGCCATCAGGGGACTAGTGAACACCGGGGAGCTGTTTTTT.

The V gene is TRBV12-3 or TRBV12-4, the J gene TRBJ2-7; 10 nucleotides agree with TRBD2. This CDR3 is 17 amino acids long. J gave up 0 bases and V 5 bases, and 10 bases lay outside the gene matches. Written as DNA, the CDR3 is TGTGCCAGCAGTCTACCGGGACTAGCGATTGGCTCCTACGAGCAGTACTTC. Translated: CASSLPGLAIGSYEQYF.

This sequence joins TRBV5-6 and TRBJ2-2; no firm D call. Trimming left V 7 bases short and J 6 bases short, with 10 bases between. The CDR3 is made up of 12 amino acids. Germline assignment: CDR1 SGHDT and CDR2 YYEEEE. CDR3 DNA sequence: TGTGCCAGCGGTCTCAGTGCCGGGGAGCTGTTTTTT. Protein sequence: CASGLSAGELFF.

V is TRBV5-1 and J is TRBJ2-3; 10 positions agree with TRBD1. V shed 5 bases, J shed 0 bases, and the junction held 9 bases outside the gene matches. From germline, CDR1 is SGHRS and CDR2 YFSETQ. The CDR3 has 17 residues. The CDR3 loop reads CASSRDRGQKSTDTQYF. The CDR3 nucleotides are TGCGCCAGCAGTAGGGACAGGGGACAAAAGAGCACAGATACGCAGTATTTT.

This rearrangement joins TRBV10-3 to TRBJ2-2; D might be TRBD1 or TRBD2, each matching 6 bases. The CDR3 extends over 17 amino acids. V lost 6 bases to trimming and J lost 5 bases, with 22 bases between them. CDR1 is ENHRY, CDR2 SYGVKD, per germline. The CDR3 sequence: CAIRSPMGGLGTGELFF. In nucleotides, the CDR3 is TGTGCCATCAGATCCCCTATGGGGGGCCTGGGGACCGGGGAGCTGTTTTTT.

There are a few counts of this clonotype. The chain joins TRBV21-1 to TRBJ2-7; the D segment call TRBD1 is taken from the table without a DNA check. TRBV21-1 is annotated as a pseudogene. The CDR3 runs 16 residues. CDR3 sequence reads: CASSKTSDGEPDEQYV. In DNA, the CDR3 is TGTGCCAGCAGCAAAACTTCGGACGGGGAACCGGACGAGCAGTACGTC.

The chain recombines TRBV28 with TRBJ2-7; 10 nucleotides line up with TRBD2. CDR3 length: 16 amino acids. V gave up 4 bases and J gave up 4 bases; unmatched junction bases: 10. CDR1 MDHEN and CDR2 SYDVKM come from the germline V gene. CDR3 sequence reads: CASSSPGASGGYEQYV. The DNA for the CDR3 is TGTGCCAGCAGTTCCCCCGGGGCTAGCGGGGGTTACGAGCAGTACGTC.

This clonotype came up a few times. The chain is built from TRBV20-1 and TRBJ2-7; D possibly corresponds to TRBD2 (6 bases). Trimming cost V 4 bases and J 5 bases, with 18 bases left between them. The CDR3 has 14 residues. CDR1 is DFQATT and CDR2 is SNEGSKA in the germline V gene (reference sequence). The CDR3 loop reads CSATGPRAGNEQYF. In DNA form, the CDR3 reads TGCAGTGCTACAGGCCCCCGGGCGGGAAACGAGCAGTACTTC.

CDR3 loop: CASSLAVGRSNTGELFF. CDR3 DNA sequence: TGTGCCAGCAGTTTAGCCGTCGGGCGTTCAAACACCGGGGAGCTGTTTTTT. The chain combines TRBV12-3 or TRBV12-4 with TRBJ2-2; D is unresolved. Trimming removed 0 bases at V and 2 bases at J, with 13 bases between. The CDR3 is made up of 17 amino acids.

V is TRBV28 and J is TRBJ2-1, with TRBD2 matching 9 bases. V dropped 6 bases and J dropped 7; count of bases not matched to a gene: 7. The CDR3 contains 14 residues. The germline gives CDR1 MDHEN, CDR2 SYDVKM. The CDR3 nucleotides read TGTGCCAGCAGAGTAGCGGGAGTAGGGAATGAGCAGTTCTTC. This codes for CASRVAGVGNEQFF.

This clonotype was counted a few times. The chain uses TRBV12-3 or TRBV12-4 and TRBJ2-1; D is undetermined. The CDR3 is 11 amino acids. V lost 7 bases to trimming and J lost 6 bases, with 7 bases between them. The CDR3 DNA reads TGTGCCAGCAAATTCCTCAATGAGCAGTTCTTC. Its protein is CASKFLNEQFF.

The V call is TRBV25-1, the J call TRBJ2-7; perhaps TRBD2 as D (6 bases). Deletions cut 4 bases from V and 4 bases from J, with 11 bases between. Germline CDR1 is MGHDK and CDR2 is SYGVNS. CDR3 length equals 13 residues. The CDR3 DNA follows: TGTGCCAGCAGTGCCTTTGGGGGGTACGAGCAGTACTTC. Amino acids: CASSAFGGYEQYF.

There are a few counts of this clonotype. CDR3 sequence (DNA): TGTGCCAGCAGTCCCCGGGACAGGGATTGGCAGCCCCAGCATTTT. Its protein product is CASSPRDRDWQPQHF. V usage is TRBV28 and J usage is TRBJ1-5; 9 bases match TRBD1. Germline V gives CDR1 MDHEN, CDR2 SYDVKM. This CDR3 region has 15 residues. V was pared by 5 bases and J by 7 bases, with 9 bases of the junction left unmatched.